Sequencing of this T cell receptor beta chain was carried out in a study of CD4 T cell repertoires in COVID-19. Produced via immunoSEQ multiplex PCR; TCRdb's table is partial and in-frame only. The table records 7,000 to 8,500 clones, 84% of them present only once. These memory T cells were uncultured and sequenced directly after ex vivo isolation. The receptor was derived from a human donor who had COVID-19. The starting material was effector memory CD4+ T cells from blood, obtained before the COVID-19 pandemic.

The CDR3 region has the DNA TGTGCCAGCAGTGAAGGGCAGGGAGGTCAGCCCCAGCATTTT. Its protein is CASSEGQGGQPQHF. The V call is TRBV25-1, the J call TRBJ1-5; tentatively, D is TRBD1 (5 bases). The CDR3 spans 14 residues. V was trimmed by 2 bases and J by 6 bases, leaving 11 bases between them. The germline V gene has CDR1 MGHDK and CDR2 SYGVNS.